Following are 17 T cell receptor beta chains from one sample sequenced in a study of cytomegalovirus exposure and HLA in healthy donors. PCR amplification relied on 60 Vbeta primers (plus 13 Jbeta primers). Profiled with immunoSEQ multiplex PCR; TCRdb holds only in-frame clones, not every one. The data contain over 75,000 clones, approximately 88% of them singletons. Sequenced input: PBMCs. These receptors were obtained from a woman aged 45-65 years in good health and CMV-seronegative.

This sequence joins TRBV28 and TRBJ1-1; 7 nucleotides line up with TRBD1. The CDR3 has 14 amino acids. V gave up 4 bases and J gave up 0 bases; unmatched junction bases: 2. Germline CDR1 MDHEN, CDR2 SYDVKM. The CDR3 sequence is CASSSTGLNTEAFF. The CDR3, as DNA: TGTGCCAGCAGTTCGACAGGGTTGAACACTGAAGCTTTCTTT. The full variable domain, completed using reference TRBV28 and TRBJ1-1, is DVKVTQSSRYLVKRTGEKVFLECVQDMDHENMFWYRQDPGLGLRLIYFSYDVKMKEKGDIPEGYSVSREKKERFSLILESASTNQTSMYLCASSSTGLNTEAFFGQGTRLTVV.

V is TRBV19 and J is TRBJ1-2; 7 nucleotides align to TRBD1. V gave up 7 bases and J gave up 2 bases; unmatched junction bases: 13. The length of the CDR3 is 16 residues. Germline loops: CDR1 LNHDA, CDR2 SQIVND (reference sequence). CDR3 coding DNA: TGTGCCAGTAATAACCGCCGACAGGGTATGAACTATGGCTACACCTTC. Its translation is CASNNRRQGMNYGYTF. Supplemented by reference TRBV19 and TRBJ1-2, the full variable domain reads DGGITQSPKYLFRKEGQNVTLSCEQNLNHDAMYWYRQDPGQGLRLIYYSQIVNDFQKGDIAEGYSVSREKKESFPLTVTSAQKNPTAFYLCASNNRRQGMNYGYTFGSGTRLTVV.

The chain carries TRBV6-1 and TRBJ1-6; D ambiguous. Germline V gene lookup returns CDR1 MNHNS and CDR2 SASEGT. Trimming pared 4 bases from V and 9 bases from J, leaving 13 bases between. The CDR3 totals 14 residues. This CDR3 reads CASSVTFGGSPLHF. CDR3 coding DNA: TGTGCCAGCAGTGTAACTTTCGGAGGTTCACCCCTCCACTTT.

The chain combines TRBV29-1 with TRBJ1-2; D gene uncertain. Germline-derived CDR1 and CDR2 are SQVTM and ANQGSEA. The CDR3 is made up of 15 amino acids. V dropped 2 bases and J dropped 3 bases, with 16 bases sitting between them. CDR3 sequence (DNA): TGCAGCGTTGAAACGTGGATGGAGAGGGACTATGGCTACACCTTC. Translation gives CSVETWMERDYGYTF.

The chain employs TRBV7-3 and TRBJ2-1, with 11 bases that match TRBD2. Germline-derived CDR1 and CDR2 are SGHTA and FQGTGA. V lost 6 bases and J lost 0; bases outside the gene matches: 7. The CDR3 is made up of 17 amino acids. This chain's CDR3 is CASRGTSGSSSYNEQFF. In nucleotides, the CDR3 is TGTGCCAGCAGAGGGACTAGCGGCTCTAGCTCCTACAATGAGCAGTTCTTC. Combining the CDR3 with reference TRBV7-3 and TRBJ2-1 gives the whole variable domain GAGVSQTPSNKVTEKGKYVELRCDPISGHTALYWYRQSLGQGPEFLIYFQGTGAADDSGLPNDRFFAVRPEGSVSTLKIQRTERGDSAVYLCASRGTSGSSSYNEQFFGPGTRLTVL.

The CDR3 DNA reads TGTGCCAGCAGTGTCACGGGACAAGGGTCACCCCTCCACTTT. It encodes CASSVTGQGSPLHF. The rearrangement joins TRBV25-1 to TRBJ1-6; D might be TRBD1 (6 bases). V was cut by 4 bases and J by 10 bases, with 14 bases left in between. This CDR3 is built from 14 residues. CDR1 MGHDK and CDR2 SYGVNS come from the germline V gene.

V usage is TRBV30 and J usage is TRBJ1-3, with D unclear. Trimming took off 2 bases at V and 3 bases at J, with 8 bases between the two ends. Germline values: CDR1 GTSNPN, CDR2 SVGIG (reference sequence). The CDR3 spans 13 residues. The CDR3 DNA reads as TGTGCCTGGAGTCACTCAGGTGGAAACACCATATATTTT. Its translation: CAWSHSGGNTIYF.

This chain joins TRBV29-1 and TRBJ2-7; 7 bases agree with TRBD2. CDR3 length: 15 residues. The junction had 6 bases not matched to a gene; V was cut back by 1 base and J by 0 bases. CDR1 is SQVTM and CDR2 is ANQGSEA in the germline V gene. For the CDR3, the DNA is TGCAGCGTTGAAGTCCCTAGGGAGGGCTCCTACGAGCAGTACTTC. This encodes CSVEVPREGSYEQYF.

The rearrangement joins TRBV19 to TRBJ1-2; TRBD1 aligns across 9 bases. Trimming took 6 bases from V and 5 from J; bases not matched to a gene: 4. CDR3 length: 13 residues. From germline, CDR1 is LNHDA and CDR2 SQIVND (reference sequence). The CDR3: CASSDRGGYGYTF. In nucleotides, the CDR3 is TGTGCCAGTAGCGACAGGGGGGGGTATGGCTACACCTTC.

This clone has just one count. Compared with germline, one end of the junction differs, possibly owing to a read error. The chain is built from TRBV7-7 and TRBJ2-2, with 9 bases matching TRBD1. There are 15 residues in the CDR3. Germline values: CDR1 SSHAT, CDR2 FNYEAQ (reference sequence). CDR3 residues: CASSVQGAGTGELFF. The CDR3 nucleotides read TGTGCTAGCAGCGTACAGGGGGCGGGTACCGGGGAGCTGTTTTTT. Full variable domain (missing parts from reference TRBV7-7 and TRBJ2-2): GAGVSQSPRYKVTKRGQDVTLRCDPISSHATLYWYQQALGQGPEFLTYFNYEAQPDKSGLPSDRFSAERPEGSISTLTIQRTEQRDSAMYRCASSVQGAGTGELFFGEGSRLTVL.

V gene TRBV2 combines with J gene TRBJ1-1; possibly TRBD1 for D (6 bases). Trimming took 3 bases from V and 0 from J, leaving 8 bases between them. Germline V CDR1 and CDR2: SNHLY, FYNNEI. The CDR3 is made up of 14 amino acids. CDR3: CASSDRGMNTEAFF. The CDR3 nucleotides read TGTGCCAGCAGTGACAGGGGTATGAACACTGAAGCTTTCTTT.

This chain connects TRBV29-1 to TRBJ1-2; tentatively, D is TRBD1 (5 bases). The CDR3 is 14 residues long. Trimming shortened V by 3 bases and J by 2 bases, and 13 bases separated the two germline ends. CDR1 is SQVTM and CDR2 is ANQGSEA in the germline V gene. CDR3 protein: CSVDDWGDNYGYTF. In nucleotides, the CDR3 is TGCAGCGTTGATGATTGGGGCGACAACTATGGCTACACCTTC.

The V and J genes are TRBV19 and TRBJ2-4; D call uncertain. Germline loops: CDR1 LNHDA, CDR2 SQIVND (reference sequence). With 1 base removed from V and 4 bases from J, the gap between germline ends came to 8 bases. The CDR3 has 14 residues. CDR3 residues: CASSIGHVKNIQYF. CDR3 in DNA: TGTGCCAGTAGTATAGGGCATGTTAAAAACATTCAGTACTTC.

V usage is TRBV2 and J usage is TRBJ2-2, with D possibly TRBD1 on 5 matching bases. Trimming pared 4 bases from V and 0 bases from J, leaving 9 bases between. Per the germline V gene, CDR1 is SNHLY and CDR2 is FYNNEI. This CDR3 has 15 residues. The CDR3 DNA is TGTGCCAGCAGTGTACAGGCTGCGAACACCGGGGAGCTGTTTTTT. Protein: CASSVQAANTGELFF.

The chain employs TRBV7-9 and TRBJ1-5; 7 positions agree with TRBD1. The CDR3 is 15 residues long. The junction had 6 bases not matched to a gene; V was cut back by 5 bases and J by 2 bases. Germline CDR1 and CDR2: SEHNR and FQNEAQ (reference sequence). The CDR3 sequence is CASSAGDSRNQPQHF. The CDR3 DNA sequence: TGTGCCAGCAGCGCCGGGGACAGCCGCAATCAGCCCCAGCATTTT.

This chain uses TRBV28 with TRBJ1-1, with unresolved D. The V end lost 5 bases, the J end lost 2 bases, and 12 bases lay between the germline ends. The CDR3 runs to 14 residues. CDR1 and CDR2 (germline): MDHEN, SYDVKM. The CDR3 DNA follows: TGTGCCAGCAGTCCCCGCAGGCCAAACACTGAAGCTTTCTTT. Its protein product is CASSPRRPNTEAFF. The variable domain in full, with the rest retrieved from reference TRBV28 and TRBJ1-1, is DVKVTQSSRYLVKRTGEKVFLECVQDMDHENMFWYRQDPGLGLRLIYFSYDVKMKEKGDIPEGYSVSREKKERFSLILESASTNQTSMYLCASSPRRPNTEAFFGQGTRLTVV.

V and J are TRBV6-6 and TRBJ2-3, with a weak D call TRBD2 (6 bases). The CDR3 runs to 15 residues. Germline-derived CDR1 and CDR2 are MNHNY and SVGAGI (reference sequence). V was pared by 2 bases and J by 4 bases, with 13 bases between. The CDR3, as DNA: TGTGCCAGCAGTTACCGGGACTTTGGGGCAGATACGCAGTATTTT. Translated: CASSYRDFGADTQYF.